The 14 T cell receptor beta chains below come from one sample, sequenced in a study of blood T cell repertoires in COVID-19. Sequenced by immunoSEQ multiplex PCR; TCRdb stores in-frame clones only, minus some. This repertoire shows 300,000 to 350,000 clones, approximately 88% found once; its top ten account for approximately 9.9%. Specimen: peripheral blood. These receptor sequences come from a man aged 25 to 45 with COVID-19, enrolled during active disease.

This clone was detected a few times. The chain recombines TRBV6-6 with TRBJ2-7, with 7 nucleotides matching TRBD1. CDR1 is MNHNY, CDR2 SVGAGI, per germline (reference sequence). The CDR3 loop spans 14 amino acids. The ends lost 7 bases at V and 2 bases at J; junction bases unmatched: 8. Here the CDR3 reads CASTGQVPTYEQYF. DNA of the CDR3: TGTGCCAGCACCGGACAGGTTCCCACCTACGAGCAGTACTTC.

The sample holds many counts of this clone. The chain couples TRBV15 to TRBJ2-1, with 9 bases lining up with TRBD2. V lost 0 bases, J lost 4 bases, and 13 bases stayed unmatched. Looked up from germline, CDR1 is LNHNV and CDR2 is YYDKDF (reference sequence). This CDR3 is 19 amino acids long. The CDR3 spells CATSRDGGASGARYNEQFF. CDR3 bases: TGTGCCACCAGCAGAGATGGGGGGGCTAGCGGGGCGCGATACAATGAGCAGTTCTTC.

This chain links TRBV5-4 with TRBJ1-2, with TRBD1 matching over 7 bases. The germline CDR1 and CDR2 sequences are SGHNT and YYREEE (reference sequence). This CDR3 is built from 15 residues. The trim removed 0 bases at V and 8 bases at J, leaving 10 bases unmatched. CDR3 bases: TGTGCCAGCAGCTTGGCCAAGGGAAGGGGGCTGGGCTACACCTTC. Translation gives CASSLAKGRGLGYTF.

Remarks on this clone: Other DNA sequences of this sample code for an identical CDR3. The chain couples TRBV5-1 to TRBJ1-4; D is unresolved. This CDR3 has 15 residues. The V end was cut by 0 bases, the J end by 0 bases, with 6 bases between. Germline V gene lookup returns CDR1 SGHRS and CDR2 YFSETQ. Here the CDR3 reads CASSLDVATNEKLFF. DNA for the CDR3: TGCGCCAGCAGCTTGGATGTCGCAACTAATGAAAAACTGTTTTTT.

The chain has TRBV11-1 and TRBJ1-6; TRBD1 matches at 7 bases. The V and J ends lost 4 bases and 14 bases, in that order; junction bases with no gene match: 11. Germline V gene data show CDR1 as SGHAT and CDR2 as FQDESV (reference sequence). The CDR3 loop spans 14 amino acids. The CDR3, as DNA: TGTGCCAGCAGCTACGGACAGGCCCTAGGGACCCTCCACTTT. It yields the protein CASSYGQALGTLHF.

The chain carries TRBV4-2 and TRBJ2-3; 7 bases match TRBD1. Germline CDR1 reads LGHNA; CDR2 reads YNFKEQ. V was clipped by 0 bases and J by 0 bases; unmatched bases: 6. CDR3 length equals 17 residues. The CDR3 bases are TGTGCCAGCAGCCAAGAGGGACAGTCACCTAGCACAGATACGCAGTATTTT. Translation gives CASSQEGQSPSTDTQYF.

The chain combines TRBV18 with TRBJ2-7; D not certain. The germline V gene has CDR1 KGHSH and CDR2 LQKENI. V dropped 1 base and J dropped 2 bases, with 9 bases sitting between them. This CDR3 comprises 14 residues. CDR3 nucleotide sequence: TGTGCCAGCTCACCACGCTCCGCGCCCTACGAGCAGTACTTC. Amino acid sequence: CASSPRSAPYEQYF.

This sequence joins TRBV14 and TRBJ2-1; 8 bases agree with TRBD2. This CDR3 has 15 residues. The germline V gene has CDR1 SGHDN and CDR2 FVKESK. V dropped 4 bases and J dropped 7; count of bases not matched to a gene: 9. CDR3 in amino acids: CASSPGLEKGNEQFF. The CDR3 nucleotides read TGTGCCAGCAGCCCGGGACTAGAAAAGGGGAATGAGCAGTTCTTC. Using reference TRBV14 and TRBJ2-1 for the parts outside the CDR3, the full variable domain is EAGVTQFPSHSVIEKGQTVTLRCDPISGHDNLYWYRRVMGKEIKFLLHFVKESKQDESGMPNNRFLAERTGGTYSTLKVQPAELEDSGVYFCASSPGLEKGNEQFFGPGTRLTVL.

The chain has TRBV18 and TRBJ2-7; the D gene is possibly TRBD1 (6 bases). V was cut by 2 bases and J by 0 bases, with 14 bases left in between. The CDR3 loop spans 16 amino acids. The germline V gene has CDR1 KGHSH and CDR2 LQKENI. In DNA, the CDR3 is TGTGCCAGCTCACCAACGGACAGCTTAAGCTCCTACGAGCAGTACTTC. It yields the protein CASSPTDSLSSYEQYF.

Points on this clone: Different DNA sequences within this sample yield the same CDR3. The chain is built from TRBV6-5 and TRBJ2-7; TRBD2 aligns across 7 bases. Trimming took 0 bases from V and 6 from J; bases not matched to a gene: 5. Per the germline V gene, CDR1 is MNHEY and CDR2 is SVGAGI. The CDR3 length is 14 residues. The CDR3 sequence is CASSYSRGEGEQYF. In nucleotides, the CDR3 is TGTGCCAGCAGTTACTCTCGGGGGGAGGGCGAGCAGTACTTC.

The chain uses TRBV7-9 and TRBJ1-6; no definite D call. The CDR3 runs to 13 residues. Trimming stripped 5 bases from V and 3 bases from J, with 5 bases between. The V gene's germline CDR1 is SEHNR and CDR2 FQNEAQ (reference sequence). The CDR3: CASSPFYNSPLHF. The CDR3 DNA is TGTGCCAGCAGCCCTTTCTATAATTCACCCCTCCACTTT. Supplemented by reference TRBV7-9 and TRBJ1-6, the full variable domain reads DTGVSQNPRHKITKRGQNVTFRCDPISEHNRLYWYRQTLGQGPEFLTYFQNEAQLEKSRLLSDRFSAERPKGSFSTLEIQRTEQGDSAMYLCASSPFYNSPLHFGNGTRLTVT.

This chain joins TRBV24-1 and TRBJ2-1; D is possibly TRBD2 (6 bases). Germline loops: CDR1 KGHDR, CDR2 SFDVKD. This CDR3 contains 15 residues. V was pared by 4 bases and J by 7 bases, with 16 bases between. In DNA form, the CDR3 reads TGTGCCACCAGTGAAAGCGGGCGATGGGGGAATGAGCAGTTCTTC. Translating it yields CATSESGRWGNEQFF.

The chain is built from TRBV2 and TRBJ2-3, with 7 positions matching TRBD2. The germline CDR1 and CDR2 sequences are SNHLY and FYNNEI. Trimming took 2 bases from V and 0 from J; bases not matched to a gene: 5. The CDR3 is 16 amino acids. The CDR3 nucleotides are TGTGCCAGCAGTGAAAGAGGCGGGGGAAGCACAGATACGCAGTATTTT. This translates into CASSERGGGSTDTQYF.

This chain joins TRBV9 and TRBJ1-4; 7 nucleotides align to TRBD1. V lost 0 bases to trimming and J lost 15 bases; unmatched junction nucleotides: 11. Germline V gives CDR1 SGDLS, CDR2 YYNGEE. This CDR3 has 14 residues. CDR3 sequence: CASSVDTGASRLFF. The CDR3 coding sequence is TGTGCCAGCAGCGTAGACACAGGGGCCAGCAGATTGTTTTTT.